Included here is one TCR beta chain sequence, with context. The data derive from a study of blood T cell repertoires in COVID-19. Across the study: Nucleic acid was either cDNA or gDNA, and it came from T cells, B-cell-depleted T cells, or PBMCs.

With 2 bases removed from V and 7 bases from J, the gap between germline ends came to 7 bases. CDR1 SGHDT and CDR2 YYEEEE come from the germline V gene. There are 12 residues in the CDR3. Under the authors' procedure: Reference gene primers were amplified, and this amplification served to estimate nucleated cell counts. Produced via immunoSEQ multiplex PCR; TCRdb's table is partial and in-frame only. V and J calls plus clone size are reproduced from that table; the DNA served to infer D and trimming. This repertoire shows 25,000 to 35,000 clones, 89% found once; its top ten account for around 9.9%. The sequence was collected from a human donor in a cohort sampled during active COVID-19. The sample taken for sequencing was peripheral blood. V usage is TRBV5-6 and J usage is TRBJ2-1; D perhaps matches TRBD2 (5 bases). CDR3 loop: CASSFDYNEQFF. The CDR3 nucleotides are TGTGCCAGCAGCTTTGACTATAATGAGCAGTTCTTC.